This T cell receptor (beta chain) was sequenced for a study of cytomegalovirus exposure and HLA in healthy donors. TCRdb keeps only in-frame clones here, not all; method: immunoSEQ multiplex PCR. Here the sample spans about 69,000 clones, less than 95% being singletons. The ends lost 6 bases at V and 8 bases at J; junction bases unmatched: 8. The CDR3 runs 15 residues. Germline-derived CDR1 and CDR2 are MDHEN and SYDVKM. Comment on this clone: Its antigen remains unknown.

Whole-study findings and limits: Specificity of a few CMV-associated chains for CMV antigens was verified in vitro.

The source of this sequence is a woman aged 18-30 years in good health and CMV-seronegative. Sequenced sample: PBMCs. The chain carries TRBV28 and TRBJ2-1, with 12 nucleotides matching TRBD1. The CDR3 spells CASRILGQGAYEQFF. For the CDR3, the DNA is TGTGCCAGCAGAATTTTGGGACAGGGGGCATATGAGCAGTTCTTC. The full variable domain, with the rest looked up from reference TRBV28 and TRBJ2-1, is DVKVTQSSRYLVKRTGEKVFLECVQDMDHENMFWYRQDPGLGLRLIYFSYDVKMKEKGDIPEGYSVSREKKERFSLILESASTNQTSMYLCASRILGQGAYEQFFGPGTRLTVL.